This TCR beta chain was sequenced for a study of blood T cell repertoires in COVID-19. About the research overall: The cDNA or gDNA used as material had been derived from T cells, B-cell-depleted T cells, or PBMCs.

Trimming took off 5 bases at V and 1 base at J, with 12 bases between the two ends. The CDR3 sequence is 14 residues long. Germline CDR1 and CDR2: SGHRS and YFSETQ. TCRdb's table, derived via immunoSEQ multiplex PCR, lists solely in-frame clones and lacks some. The sample comprises fewer than 100,000 clones, 91% of which are singletons, and under 2% rests with the top ten. Sample: peripheral blood. The receptor was isolated from a woman between 50 and 59 years old in a cohort sampled during active COVID-19. The rearrangement links TRBV5-1 to TRBJ1-1, with D maybe TRBD1 (5 bases). The CDR3 loop is CASSQDNQNTEAFF. CDR3 sequence (DNA): TGCGCCAGCAGTCAGGACAACCAGAACACTGAAGCTTTCTTT.